The T cell receptor beta chain under discussion was sequenced for a study of T cell responses to AZD1222 COVID-19 vaccine. Sequencing was performed with immunoSEQ multiplex PCR; in TCRdb, only in-frame clones are kept and a portion is missing. The sample contains about 110,000 clones, about 89% of which appear only once. The sample holds one count of this clone. Trimming took off 0 bases at V and 4 bases at J, with 7 bases between the two ends. Per the germline V gene, CDR1 is SGHNT and CDR2 is YENEEA. This CDR3 is built from 13 residues. The sequencing here drew on peripheral blood, taken 28 days after the second AZD1222 dose. The TCR comes from an adult who received the AZD1222 COVID-19 vaccine. The genes are TRBV11-3 and TRBJ2-7; no definite D call. CDR3 sequence (DNA): TGTGCCAGCAGCTTAGAACCAGGTTACGAGCAGTACTTC. This codes for CASSLEPGYEQYF.